This T cell receptor (beta chain) was profiled in a study of naive and memory T cell subsets. The ends lost 4 bases at V and 6 bases at J; junction bases unmatched: 13. The germline V gene has CDR1 LGHNA and CDR2 YSLEER. This CDR3 has 17 amino acids. Sample share makes this clonotype medium-sized. Its antigen is unknown. Alpha and beta constant region primers primed reverse transcription for blood and skin samples. Ligated cDNA underwent four rounds of PCR with nested alpha and beta constant region primers and SP2. TCRdb re-derived calls from the 5' RACE reads in MiXCR, one entry per CDR3 protein. The sample has more than 20,000 distinct CDR3 sequences, 3.5% to 5% seen once. Broader study findings: This RNA-based method may be sensitive to activation-related transcript changes.

RNA was extracted from 2 to 2.5 ml of whole blood of healthy adults. The library had UMIs added by 3' ligation of an oligonucleotide to TCR cDNA. Unsorted total RNA, roughly 1 to 1,100 ng, was DNase treated before reverse transcription. The rearrangement joins TRBV4-3 to TRBJ1-4; 8 nucleotides match TRBD1. This TCR came from a male donor in good health. The DNA of the CDR3 is TGCGCCAGCAGCCCCGGGGCAGGGGGCAGATTGGATGAAAAACTGTTTTTT. This codes for CASSPGAGGRLDEKLFF.